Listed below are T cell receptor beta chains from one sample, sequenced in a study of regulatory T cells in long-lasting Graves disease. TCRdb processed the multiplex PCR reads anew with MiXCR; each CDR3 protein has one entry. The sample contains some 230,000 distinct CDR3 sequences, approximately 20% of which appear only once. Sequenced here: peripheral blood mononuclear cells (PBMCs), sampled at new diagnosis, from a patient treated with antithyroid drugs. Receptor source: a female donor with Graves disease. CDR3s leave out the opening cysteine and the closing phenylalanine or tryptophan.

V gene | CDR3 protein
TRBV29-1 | SVDSPGTASTDTQY
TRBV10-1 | ASRFYGYNEQF
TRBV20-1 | SARARRREGPQETQY
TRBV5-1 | ASSLAGLPNSYEQY
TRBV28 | ASSSYRETEYGYT
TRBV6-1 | AISADLLNTEAF
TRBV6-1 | ASTQRGGQSNEQF
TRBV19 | ASSRTDQETQY
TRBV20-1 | SVVWASNQPQH
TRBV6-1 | ASSEAGFTSGRAGYEQY
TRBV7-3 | ASSPEGAGVGEQF
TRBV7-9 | ASSLATSGNTIY
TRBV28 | ASSLWGPGGPSSYNEQF
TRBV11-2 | ASSQGLQGGETQY
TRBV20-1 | SARAVESNQPQH
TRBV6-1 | ASRGTSGRASEQY
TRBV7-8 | ASSLSTSPEQY